Given below is one T cell receptor beta chain in context. This sample is part of a study of blood T cell repertoires in COVID-19. Authors' data handling: Amplification of reference gene primers was used by the study to estimate nucleated cell counts. Generated by immunoSEQ multiplex PCR, the TCRdb table keeps only in-frame clones and is missing some. The D gene and trimming were derived from the DNA, and the V and J assignments and clone size from that table. Of about 290,000 clones listed, around four fifths are singletons. Trimming pared 3 bases from V and 4 bases from J, leaving 28 bases between. This CDR3 contains 20 residues. CDR1 is SGHVS, CDR2 FQNEAQ, per germline.

The chain combines TRBV7-8 with TRBJ1-5, with TRBD1 as a possible D gene (5 bases). This TCR came from a woman aged 45-65 years with active or convalescent COVID-19. Sequencing was carried out using peripheral blood. CDR3 DNA sequence: TGTGCCAGCAGCTTGTTCGCTCGTACAATCTCGGGGGGTTGGAATCAGCCCCAGCATTTT. It is translated as CASSLFARTISGGWNQPQHF. Combining the CDR3 with reference TRBV7-8 and TRBJ1-5 gives the whole variable domain GAGVSQSPRYKVAKRGQDVALRCDPISGHVSLFWYQQALGQGPEFLTYFQNEAQLDKSGLPSDRFFAERPEGSVSTLKIQRTQQEDSAVYLCASSLFARTISGGWNQPQHFGDGTRLSIL.